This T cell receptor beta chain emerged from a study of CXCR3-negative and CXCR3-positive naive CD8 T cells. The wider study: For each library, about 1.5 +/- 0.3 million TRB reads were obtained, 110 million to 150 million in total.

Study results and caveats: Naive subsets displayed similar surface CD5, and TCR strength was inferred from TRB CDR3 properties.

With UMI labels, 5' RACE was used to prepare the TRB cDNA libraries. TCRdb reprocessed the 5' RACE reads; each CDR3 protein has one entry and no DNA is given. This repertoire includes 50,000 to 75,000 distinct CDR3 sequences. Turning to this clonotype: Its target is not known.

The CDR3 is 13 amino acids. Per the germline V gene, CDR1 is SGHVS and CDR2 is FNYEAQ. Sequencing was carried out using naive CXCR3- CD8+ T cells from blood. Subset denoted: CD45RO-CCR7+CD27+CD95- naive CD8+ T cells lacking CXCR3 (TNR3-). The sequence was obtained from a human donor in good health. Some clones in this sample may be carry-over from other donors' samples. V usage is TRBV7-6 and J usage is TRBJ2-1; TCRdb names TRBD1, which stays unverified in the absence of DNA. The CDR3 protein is CASSLGTNPEQFF.